This T cell receptor beta chain derives from a study of neurological immune-mediated disorders. Overall study results and limits: TCR-beta repertoires seemed private in all groups, with no expanded CDR3 amino acid sequences shared.

Indicated time point: longitudinal time-point 1 (baseline). Unsorted libraries were prepared from 2 million PBMCs that had been stored at -80 C. The CDR3 has 11 amino acids. Looked up from germline, CDR1 is LGHDT and CDR2 is YNNKEL (reference sequence). V shed 1 base and J shed 8 bases, with 2 bases lying between them. This clonotype was seen many times. Its target is unknown. TCRdb reprocessed the 5' RACE reads with MiXCR, giving one entry per CDR3 protein. Here the sample spans fewer than 90,000 distinct CDR3 sequences, about 10% being singletons. This sequence was found in a man under 40 in good health. Sample: PBMCs. The V gene is TRBV3-1, the J gene TRBJ1-4; D ambiguous. Here the CDR3 reads CASSQVEKLFF. As DNA, the CDR3 is TGTGCCAGCAGCCAAGTGGAAAAACTGTTTTTT.